The present entry profiles one TCR beta chain with its context. Profiling relied on immunoSEQ multiplex PCR, and the TCRdb table lists in-frame clones only, not all of them. This table has 39,000 or so clones, roughly nine tenths appearing once. This sample is drawn from a study of blood T cell repertoires in COVID-19. This CDR3 comprises 14 residues. V was clipped by 8 bases and J by 4 bases; unmatched bases: 10. Per germline, CDR1 SGHVS and CDR2 FQNEAQ. This sequence was found in a human donor in a cohort sampled during active COVID-19. Material for sequencing was peripheral blood. This sequence joins TRBV7-8 and TRBJ2-7, with 8 bases aligning to TRBD1. The DNA of the CDR3 is TGTGCCAGCTCCCAGGACAGGGCGATATACGAGCAGTACTTC. Protein: CASSQDRAIYEQYF.